This TCR beta chain was profiled in a study of T cell responses to AZD1222 COVID-19 vaccine. The V and J ends lost 4 bases and 8 bases respectively, with 12 bases between them. This CDR3 region has 14 residues. Germline-derived CDR1 and CDR2 are MNHEY and SMNVEV (reference sequence). TCRdb's copy holds only in-frame clones and misses some; the assay was immunoSEQ multiplex PCR. The data contain some 110,000 clones, about 80% of them seen just once; the ten biggest clones take up about 9.5%. This receptor was taken from an adult in good health. This chain links TRBV27 with TRBJ1-6; no clear D gene. Material: peripheral blood, obtained on day 0 of AZD1222 vaccination. Here the CDR3 reads CASSYGRMDSPLHF. CDR3 coding DNA: TGTGCCAGCAGTTACGGCCGAATGGATTCACCCCTCCACTTT.